This T cell receptor beta chain was found in a study of blood T cell repertoires in COVID-19. Cohort assignment relied on participant-reported clinical history. Two negative PCRs, clearance, or symptom resolution were required of recovered Cohort 3 donors. In the study's own analysis: Reference gene primers were amplified, and this amplification served to estimate nucleated cell counts. The protocol was immunoSEQ multiplex PCR, while the TCRdb copy is restricted to in-frame clones and leaves out a portion. V, J and clone size are taken as reported in that table, and D and trimming were inferred from the DNA itself. This table has more than 110,000 clones, around 86% appearing once. J was trimmed by 6 bases and V by 3 bases; bases with no gene match: 9. The length of the CDR3 is 16 residues. Germline CDR1 and CDR2: MDHEN and SYDVKM.

This TCR came from a man aged 45-65 years who had recovered from COVID-19. The sample consisted of PBMCs or T cells enriched from blood (not recorded which). The J gene is TRBJ2-7, the V gene TRBV28; the match to TRBD2 covers 12 bases. The CDR3 DNA is TGTGCCAGCAGTTTCGCCCTCGGGACTAGCGGGCGCGAGCAGTACGTC. Protein: CASSFALGTSGREQYV.